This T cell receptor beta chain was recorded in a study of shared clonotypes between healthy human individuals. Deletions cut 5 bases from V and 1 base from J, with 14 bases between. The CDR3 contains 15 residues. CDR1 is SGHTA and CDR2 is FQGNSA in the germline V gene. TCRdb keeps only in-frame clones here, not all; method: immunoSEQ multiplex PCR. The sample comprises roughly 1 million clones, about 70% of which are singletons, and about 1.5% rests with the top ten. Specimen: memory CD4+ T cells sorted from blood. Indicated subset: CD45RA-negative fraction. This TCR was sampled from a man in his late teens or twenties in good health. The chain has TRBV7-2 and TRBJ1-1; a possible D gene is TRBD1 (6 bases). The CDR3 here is CASSPLSTGNTEAFF. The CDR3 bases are TGTGCCAGCAGCCCCCTCTCGACAGGGAACACTGAAGCTTTCTTT.